This TCR beta chain was sequenced during a study of regulatory T cells in long-lasting Graves disease. To make TCR beta libraries, researchers used iRepertoire HTBI primers and Arm-PCR of CDR3 regions. TCRdb called the multiplex PCR reads again in MiXCR, with one record for every CDR3 protein. Here the sample spans a few hundred thousand distinct CDR3 sequences, 20% to 25% being singletons. Time point described: persistent/refractory GD, antithyroid drugs over 5 years with positive TRAb. The TCR library was made from RNA extracted from PBMCs. Germline V lookup: CDR1 SGDLS, CDR2 YYNGEE. The CDR3 is made up of 15 amino acids. V shed 3 bases and J 3 bases; nucleotides not matched to a gene: 7.

The chain recombines TRBV9 with TRBJ2-7, with TRBD2 matching 9 bases. The specimen comprised peripheral blood mononuclear cells (PBMCs), sampled when the disease was refractory, from a patient treated with antithyroid drugs. This clonotype was sampled from a woman in her thirties or forties with Graves disease. The CDR3 nucleotides are TGTGCCAGCAGCGCTAGCGGGACTCCATTCTACGAGCAGTACTTC. Residues: CASSASGTPFYEQYF.